Listed here are 20 T cell receptor beta chains from one sample, sequenced in a study of blood T cell repertoires in COVID-19. Assay used: immunoSEQ multiplex PCR; TCRdb lists only in-frame clones, some missing. Among some 180,000 clones listed, 80% were seen once. The sequenced sample consisted of PBMCs or T cells enriched from blood (not recorded which). These receptors were taken from a man in his 60s who had been exposed to COVID-19.

This sequence joins TRBV3-1 (or the pseudogene TRBV3-2) and TRBJ1-5, with 8 bases identical to TRBD1. Germline V CDR1 and CDR2: LGHDT, YNNKEL (reference sequence). The CDR3 is 15 amino acids. J lost 1 base, V lost 4 bases, and 3 bases had no gene match. The CDR3 DNA is TGTGCCAGCAGCCCAACAGGGGGAAGCAATCAGCCCCAGCATTTT. Encoded protein: CASSPTGGSNQPQHF.

The rearrangement joins TRBV7-8 to TRBJ2-7; 14 bases fit TRBD2. The CDR3 is 18 residues long. Germline-derived CDR1 and CDR2 are SGHVS and FQNEAQ. J lost 1 base, V lost 3 bases, and 8 bases had no gene match. The CDR3 protein is CASSFGTSGGLGSYEQYF. As DNA, the CDR3 is TGTGCCAGCAGCTTTGGGACTAGCGGGGGTCTAGGATCCTACGAGCAGTACTTC.

The rearrangement links TRBV14 to TRBJ1-2; D not certain. The CDR3 has 13 amino acids. V was clipped by 1 base and J by 5 bases, with 8 bases between them. CDR1 is SGHDN, CDR2 FVKESK, per germline. The CDR3 sequence is CASSQVGPYGYTF. In DNA, the CDR3 is TGTGCCAGCAGCCAAGTGGGCCCATATGGCTACACCTTC.

J is TRBJ1-3 and V is TRBV20-1; D remains unclear. V lost 3 bases and J lost 1, with 7 bases in between. CDR3 size: 13 residues. Looked up from germline, CDR1 is DFQATT and CDR2 is SNEGSKA (reference sequence). The CDR3 DNA is TGCAGTGCTAGTGGAGAATCTGGAAACACCATATATTTT. Amino acids: CSASGESGNTIYF.

This chain links TRBV6-5 with TRBJ2-3; 7 bases are a match to TRBD2. The length of the CDR3 is 15 residues. V lost 6 bases and J lost 2; bases outside the gene matches: 8. CDR1 is MNHEY, CDR2 SVGAGI, per germline. The CDR3 loop is CASSSAGVLTDTQYF. Written as DNA, the CDR3 is TGTGCCAGCAGCTCTGCGGGGGTACTCACAGATACGCAGTATTTT.

This chain links TRBV10-3 with TRBJ2-7; TRBD1 matches at 7 bases. The CDR3 loop spans 14 amino acids. From germline, CDR1 is ENHRY and CDR2 SYGVKD. Trimming removed 6 bases from V and 4 bases from J; junction bases left unmatched: 9. Written as DNA, the CDR3 is TGTGCCATCAGCCGACAGGGTGGCGAATACGAGCAGTACTTC. Translation gives CAISRQGGEYEQYF.

The genes are TRBV5-1 and TRBJ1-1; TRBD1 might be the D (6 bases). CDR3 size: 17 residues. V gave up 5 bases and J gave up 1 base, with 21 bases separating them. Per the germline V gene, CDR1 is SGHRS and CDR2 is YFSETQ. This CDR3 is CASSLPAPGVENTEAFF. CDR3 DNA sequence: TGCGCCAGCAGTTTACCCGCCCCAGGGGTTGAGAACACTGAAGCTTTCTTT.

The V and J genes are TRBV4-2 and TRBJ1-2; TRBD1 aligns across 11 bases. This CDR3 has 16 residues. Losses at the gene ends were 3 bases for V and 4 bases for J; bases not matched to a gene: 7. Germline values: CDR1 LGHNA, CDR2 YNFKEQ. In DNA, the CDR3 is TGTGCCAGCAGCCATCACCGGGGACAGGGGGGCTATGGCTACACCTTC. Translating it yields CASSHHRGQGGYGYTF.

This clone was counted a single time. V is TRBV10-3 and J is TRBJ1-4, with TRBD1 as a possible D gene (6 bases). CDR1 and CDR2 from the germline V gene are ENHRY and SYGVKD. The CDR3 has 16 residues. With 2 bases removed from V and 10 bases from J, the gap between germline ends came to 20 bases. For the CDR3, the DNA is TGTGCCATCAGTGAGGTATGGACAGCCGAAGGAAGAAAACTGTTTTTT. Protein product: CAISEVWTAEGRKLFF.

The V and J genes are TRBV3-1 (or the pseudogene TRBV3-2) and TRBJ1-5; unclear D gene. V was pared by 9 bases and J by 1 base, with 13 bases between. The CDR3 is made up of 14 amino acids. Germline V gene sequence: CDR1 LGHDT, CDR2 YNNKEL (reference sequence). The CDR3: CARGRAESNQPQHF. The CDR3 DNA follows: TGTGCCAGAGGGAGGGCCGAGAGCAATCAGCCCCAGCATTTT.

CDR3 region: CAWSGKETQYF. In DNA, the CDR3 is TGTGCCTGGAGTGGTAAAGAGACCCAGTACTTC. J is TRBJ2-5 and V is TRBV30; D is unclear. Trimming stripped 1 base from V and 3 bases from J, with 3 bases between. The CDR3 is made up of 11 amino acids. The germline gives CDR1 GTSNPN, CDR2 SVGIG (reference sequence).

V and J are TRBV6-1 and TRBJ1-3; TRBD1 matches at 7 bases. With V trimmed by 3 bases and J by 4 bases, 6 bases remained unmatched. CDR1 and CDR2 from the germline V gene are MNHNS and SASEGT. The CDR3 is 15 residues long. The CDR3, as DNA: TGTGCCAGCAGTGATCCAGGGGGGTACGGAAACACCATATATTTT. Amino acid sequence: CASSDPGGYGNTIYF.

The V and J genes are TRBV28 and TRBJ1-5; D may be TRBD1 (5 bases). V shed 5 bases and J shed 7 bases, with 12 bases lying between them. The CDR3 totals 13 residues. Germline V gene lookup returns CDR1 MDHEN and CDR2 SYDVKM. CDR3 sequence: CASSPDSIQPQHF. CDR3 bases: TGTGCCAGCAGTCCCGACAGTATCCAGCCCCAGCATTTT. Filled out from reference TRBV28 and TRBJ1-5, the complete variable domain reads DVKVTQSSRYLVKRTGEKVFLECVQDMDHENMFWYRQDPGLGLRLIYFSYDVKMKEKGDIPEGYSVSREKKERFSLILESASTNQTSMYLCASSPDSIQPQHFGDGTRLSIL.

This chain links TRBV11-3 with TRBJ2-7, with TRBD1 identical over 9 bases. The germline CDR1 and CDR2 sequences are SGHNT and YENEEA. The CDR3 contains 13 residues. V lost 1 base to trimming and J lost 7 bases; unmatched junction nucleotides: 2. This chain's CDR3 is CASSLVGTGEQYF. DNA for the CDR3: TGTGCCAGCAGCTTAGTTGGGACAGGGGAGCAGTACTTC.

The J gene is TRBJ1-3, the V gene TRBV5-1; 9 bases are shared with TRBD1. J was trimmed by 0 bases and V by 1 base; bases with no gene match: 2. Germline-derived CDR1 and CDR2 are SGHRS and YFSETQ. The CDR3 is made up of 16 amino acids. The CDR3 nucleotides are TGCGCCAGCAGCTTGTGGGGACAGGGCTCTGGAAACACCATATATTTT. This gives the protein CASSLWGQGSGNTIYF.

This clone was observed a few times. This chain uses TRBV6-5 with TRBJ2-3; a possible D gene is TRBD1 (6 bases). With 3 bases removed from V and 1 base from J, the gap between germline ends came to 14 bases. Germline V gives CDR1 MNHEY, CDR2 SVGAGI. This CDR3 is built from 16 residues. CDR3 bases: TGTGCCAGCAGTTATGCCTCCTCAGGGGGCACAGATACGCAGTATTTT. It translates to CASSYASSGGTDTQYF.

The chain has TRBV7-3 and TRBJ2-1, with a tentative D call TRBD2 (6 bases). V was cut by 5 bases and J by 5 bases, with 13 bases left in between. This CDR3 region has 14 residues. Germline assignment: CDR1 SGHTA and CDR2 FQGTGA. The CDR3 coding sequence is TGTGCCAGCAGCCCCCAACTAGCTGACAATGAGCAGTTCTTC. It translates to CASSPQLADNEQFF.

V and J are TRBV24-1 and TRBJ2-2; TRBD1 matches at 8 bases. Germline trimming cut 4 bases from V and 1 base from J; bases unmatched to any gene: 4. Germline V gene sequence: CDR1 KGHDR, CDR2 SFDVKD. The CDR3 runs 16 residues. The CDR3 DNA reads TGTGCCACCAGTGAGCGGACAGGGCAGAACACCGGGGAGCTGTTTTTT. The encoded protein is CATSERTGQNTGELFF.

A single count supports this clone. This likely comes from a read error, as the CDR3 has no conserved phenylalanine or tryptophan at its end. The limits of the CDR3 on the DNA are not certain, so only TCRdb's listed CDR3 is given. The V gene is TRBV10-3, the J gene TRBJ2-7; TRBD2 is the table's D call, not checked against the DNA. Germline V CDR1 and CDR2: ENHRY, SYGVKD. Termini included, the CDR3 measures 9 amino acids. This CDR3 reads CAIRGGAAL.

The chain recombines TRBV6-6 with TRBJ2-2; the match to TRBD2 covers 7 bases. V shed 6 bases and J 6 bases; nucleotides not matched to a gene: 1. Germline CDR1 and CDR2: MNHNY and SVGAGI (reference sequence). The CDR3 extends over 12 amino acids. The CDR3 protein is CASSRGAGELFF. CDR3 nucleotides: TGTGCCAGCAGCCGGGGGGCCGGGGAGCTGTTTTTT.